This TCR beta chain is from a study of shared T cell receptors in the human thymus. Trimming cost V 4 bases and J 6 bases, with 20 bases left between them. Germline V gene lookup returns CDR1 SGDLS and CDR2 YYNGEE. The CDR3 covers 16 residues. Data came from immunoSEQ multiplex PCR; TCRdb stores just in-frame clones and leaves some out. The table records about 730,000 clones, 80% to 90% of them present only once. These data also featured in a second study, about human thymus T cells. That study reports: Resections from corrective heart surgery provided thymus tissue. What appeared biased in thymic and blood repertoires was the usage of V and J genes. Related research examined unrelated individuals and reported that their thymic repertoires overlapped highly.

The V and J genes are TRBV9 and TRBJ1-3; D gene unclear. The TCR was taken from a girl under two years old with a congenital heart defect. Sequenced sample: thymocytes. CDR3 amino acids: CASSSTRGRDENTIYF. CDR3 coding DNA: TGTGCCAGCAGCTCTACACGGGGAAGAGACGAAAACACCATATATTTT.